The 26 T cell receptor beta chains in this list originate from one sample, sequenced in a study of blood T cell repertoires in COVID-19. TCRdb keeps only in-frame clones here, not all; method: immunoSEQ multiplex PCR. The sample contains 200,000 to 250,000 clones, roughly 90% of which appear only once. The sample taken for sequencing was PBMCs or T cells enriched from blood (not recorded which). The receptors here all came from a woman aged 25 to 39 with acute COVID-19.

The CDR3 loop reads CASSYLLTGKTDYTF. The CDR3 coding sequence is TGTGCCAGCAGCTACCTACTAACAGGGAAAACAGACTACACCTTC. The chain has TRBV7-9 and TRBJ1-2; possible D gene TRBD1, 6 bases. CDR1 and CDR2 from the germline V gene are SEHNR and FQNEAQ (reference sequence). Trimming took 4 bases from V and 10 from J, leaving 22 bases between them. This CDR3 has 15 amino acids.

The gene calls are TRBV28 and TRBJ2-7, with a tentative D call TRBD1 (6 bases). Germline V gene lookup returns CDR1 MDHEN and CDR2 SYDVKM. CDR3 size: 14 residues. V dropped 10 bases and J dropped 0 bases, with 16 bases sitting between them. The CDR3 coding sequence is TGTGCCATCGCAGGACAGTCGACCTCCTACGAGCAGTACTTC. Translated: CAIAGQSTSYEQYF.

The chain joins TRBV5-1 to TRBJ2-6; possible D gene TRBD2, 5 bases. CDR3 size: 16 residues. With 1 base removed from V and 2 bases from J, the gap between germline ends came to 10 bases. The V gene's germline CDR1 is SGHRS and CDR2 YFSETQ. Here the CDR3 reads CASSLRGEAGANVLTF. The CDR3, as DNA: TGCGCCAGCAGCTTGCGGGGAGAAGCTGGGGCCAACGTCCTGACTTTC.

The chain carries TRBV5-8 and TRBJ2-5; 8 positions match TRBD2. V lost 2 bases to trimming and J lost 5 bases; unmatched junction nucleotides: 8. The length of the CDR3 is 15 residues. CDR1 is SGHTS and CDR2 is YDEGEE in the germline V gene. Here the CDR3 DNA reads TGTGCCAGCAGCTTAGGGACTAGGTCCGACGAGACCCAGTACTTC. Translated, it gives CASSLGTRSDETQYF.

The rearrangement uses TRBV5-1 and TRBJ1-1; TRBD1 matches at 7 bases. V shed 4 bases and J 0 bases; nucleotides not matched to a gene: 6. Germline assignment: CDR1 SGHRS and CDR2 YFSETQ. The CDR3 contains 15 residues. The CDR3 region has the DNA TGCGCCAGCAGCGGCCGACAGGGTATGAACACTGAAGCTTTCTTT. Translated: CASSGRQGMNTEAFF.

The chain has TRBV25-1 and TRBJ1-2; 7 positions match TRBD1. CDR1 is MGHDK, CDR2 SYGVNS, per germline. V dropped 2 bases and J dropped 4; count of bases not matched to a gene: 4. This CDR3 is built from 14 residues. CDR3 sequence (DNA): TGTGCCAGCAGTGAACCCCGGACAGGCTATGGCTACACCTTC. Translated: CASSEPRTGYGYTF.

The V gene is TRBV11-2, the J gene TRBJ1-2; 8 bases line up with TRBD1. After removal of 5 bases from V and 7 bases from J, the junction contained 9 bases not matched to a gene. Germline lookup yields CDR1 SGHAT and CDR2 FQNNGV. The CDR3 runs 14 residues. CDR3 amino acids: CASSPLTGVGGYTF. Written as DNA, the CDR3 is TGTGCCAGCAGCCCCTTGACAGGGGTCGGTGGCTACACCTTC. Full variable domain (outside the CDR3, taken from reference TRBV11-2 and TRBJ1-2): EAGVAQSPRYKIIEKRQSVAFWCNPISGHATLYWYQQILGQGPKLLIQFQNNGVVDDSQLPKDRFSAERLKGVDSTLKIQPAKLEDSAVYLCASSPLTGVGGYTFGSGTRLTVV.

V is TRBV6-2 or TRBV6-3 and J is TRBJ2-7; D is possibly TRBD1 (6 bases). Trimming shortened V by 2 bases and J by 2 bases, and 7 bases separated the two germline ends. The CDR3 has 13 amino acids. The germline CDR1 and CDR2 sequences are MNHEY and SVGEGT. The CDR3 DNA is TGTGCCAGCAGTTACAAGGGGGCCTACGAGCAGTACTTC. Translating it yields CASSYKGAYEQYF.

The J gene is TRBJ1-2, the V gene TRBV5-6; weak D call: TRBD1 (6 bases). The CDR3 spans 13 residues. Trimming took off 4 bases at V and 8 bases at J, with 15 bases between the two ends. Germline V gene lookup returns CDR1 SGHDT and CDR2 YYEEEE. Here the CDR3 DNA reads TGTGCCAGCAGCCTTCGGCAGGGGAGAGGCTACACCTTC. Its protein is CASSLRQGRGYTF.

This rearrangement joins TRBV19 to TRBJ2-5; TRBD1 matches at 11 bases. Germline loops: CDR1 LNHDA, CDR2 SQIVND (reference sequence). The CDR3 spans 16 residues. Trimming cost V 5 bases and J 0 bases; bases outside gene matches: 5. DNA of the CDR3: TGTGCCAGTAGTCCGCGGACAGGGGGCTACCAAGAGACCCAGTACTTC. The encoded protein is CASSPRTGGYQETQYF.

This clone was counted only a few times. DNA for the CDR3: TGTGCCAGCAGCCCATGGGGGGTAGTGTCCTACAATGAGCAGTTCTTC. As protein: CASSPWGVVSYNEQFF. The V gene is TRBV13, the J gene TRBJ2-1, with D possibly being TRBD2 (6 bases). Trimming removed 5 bases from V and 1 base from J, with 15 bases in between. Germline-derived CDR1 and CDR2 are PRHDT and FYEKMQ (reference sequence). The CDR3 is made up of 16 amino acids. Full variable domain (remainder filled in from reference TRBV13 and TRBJ2-1): AAGVIQSPRHLIKEKRETATLKCYPIPRHDTVYWYQQGPGQDPQFLISFYEKMQSDKGSIPDRFSAQQFSDYHSELNMSSLELGDSALYFCASSPWGVVSYNEQFFGPGTRLTVL.

With regard to this clone: This specimen includes other DNA sequences encoding the same CDR3. This sequence joins TRBV11-2 and TRBJ1-5, with a possible D match to TRBD1 (5 bases). Deletions cut 1 base from V and 7 bases from J, with 11 bases between. Germline V gives CDR1 SGHAT, CDR2 FQNNGV. The CDR3 sequence is 14 residues long. The CDR3 is CASSLAGGGQPQHF. CDR3 sequence (DNA): TGTGCCAGCAGCTTAGCGGGGGGTGGGCAGCCCCAGCATTTT.

The chain recombines TRBV28 with TRBJ1-5; D gene ambiguous. This CDR3 is built from 18 residues. V was clipped by 2 bases and J by 2 bases, with 19 bases between them. Germline CDR1 MDHEN, CDR2 SYDVKM. In DNA form, the CDR3 reads TGTGCCAGCAGTTTAAAGGACGGAGGTTTCGGAGGCAATCAGCCCCAGCATTTT. It yields the protein CASSLKDGGFGGNQPQHF.

This clone was counted at least ten times. This chain links TRBV19 with TRBJ2-2; no reliable D call. CDR3 length: 13 amino acids. V was pared by 11 bases and J by 1 base, with 11 bases between. The germline CDR1 and CDR2 sequences are LNHDA and SQIVND (reference sequence). The CDR3 region is CAGQHVNTGELFF. DNA for the CDR3: TGTGCCGGTCAACACGTGAACACCGGGGAGCTGTTTTTT.

The chain combines TRBV5-6 with TRBJ1-1; a weak D match, TRBD1 (6 bases). Germline CDR1 SGHDT, CDR2 YYEEEE. V lost 6 bases and J lost 0, with 15 bases in between. This CDR3 spans 15 amino acids. CDR3 in amino acids: CASTPLRGMNTEAFF. The CDR3 nucleotides are TGTGCCAGCACCCCCCTCAGGGGAATGAACACTGAAGCTTTCTTT.

The V call is TRBV7-9, the J call TRBJ1-5; D gene uncertain. Germline V lookup: CDR1 SEHNR, CDR2 FQNEAQ (reference sequence). The length of the CDR3 is 15 residues. The germline V and J ends were trimmed by 0 bases and 11 bases, with 17 bases remaining between them. In DNA form, the CDR3 reads TGTGCCAGCAGCTTAGCAAGTGGGTTAGAGGTGACCCAGCATTTT. Its translation: CASSLASGLEVTQHF.

In its sample, this clone was seen once. This chain's CDR3 is CASSFGQGGASGYNEQFF. The CDR3 DNA reads TGCGCCAGCAGCTTCGGCCAGGGGGGAGCGAGTGGGTACAATGAGCAGTTCTTC. This chain joins TRBV5-1 and TRBJ2-1, with a weak D call TRBD1 (7 bases). From germline, CDR1 is SGHRS and CDR2 YFSETQ. The CDR3 runs 18 residues. The V end lost 2 bases, the J end lost 4 bases, and 22 bases lay between the germline ends. The full variable domain, its missing parts supplied by reference TRBV5-1 and TRBJ2-1, is KAGVTQTPRYLIKTRGQQVTLSCSPISGHRSVSWYQQTPGQGLQFLFEYFSETQRNKGNFPGRFSGRQFSNSRSEMNVSTLELGDSALYLCASSFGQGGASGYNEQFFGPGTRLTVL.

This sequence joins TRBV18 and TRBJ2-5; no clear D. Trimming stripped 0 bases from V and 3 bases from J, with 5 bases between. The germline V gene has CDR1 KGHSH and CDR2 LQKENI. CDR3 length equals 13 residues. Here the CDR3 DNA reads TGTGCCAGCTCACCACCACCTAAAGAGACCCAGTACTTC. Its protein product is CASSPPPKETQYF.

This clone was counted once. V is TRBV7-8 and J is TRBJ2-2; the D gene is possibly TRBD2 (6 bases). The CDR3 extends over 15 amino acids. Germline V gene lookup returns CDR1 SGHVS and CDR2 FQNEAQ. Trimming shortened V by 2 bases and J by 2 bases, and 9 bases separated the two germline ends. The CDR3 loop is CASSLIAGNTGELFF. The CDR3 nucleotides are TGTGCCAGCAGCTTAATTGCGGGAAACACCGGGGAGCTGTTTTTT.

A note on this clone: Other DNA sequences in this sample translate to the same CDR3. The CDR3 DNA reads as TGTGCCAGCAGTTTACGGGGAACTGAAGCTTTCTTT. This sequence encodes CASSLRGTEAFF. The rearrangement links TRBV12-3 or TRBV12-4 to TRBJ1-1; D not certain. The CDR3 is 12 residues long. V was cut by 2 bases and J by 5 bases, with 6 bases left in between.

The rearrangement uses TRBV6-1 and TRBJ1-5, with 8 bases identical to TRBD1. Germline CDR1 is MNHNS and CDR2 is SASEGT. The CDR3 spans 17 residues. J was trimmed by 0 bases and V by 4 bases; bases with no gene match: 8. The DNA of the CDR3 is TGTGCCAGCAGTGCTGGACAGGGCTCCTATAGCAATCAGCCCCAGCATTTT. Its protein product is CASSAGQGSYSNQPQHF.

The chain is built from TRBV20-1 and TRBJ2-6; D unclear. Deletions cut 3 bases from V and 0 bases from J, with 9 bases between. Germline assignment: CDR1 DFQATT and CDR2 SNEGSKA (reference sequence). This CDR3 has 15 residues. The CDR3 loop reads CSASIQNSGANVLTF. The CDR3 DNA sequence: TGCAGTGCTAGTATCCAGAACTCTGGGGCCAACGTCCTGACTTTC.

The chain joins TRBV11-1 to TRBJ1-1; the match to TRBD1 covers 7 bases. The J segment lost 4 bases and the V segment lost 3 bases, leaving 2 bases of the junction unmatched. The length of the CDR3 is 13 residues. CDR1 and CDR2 (germline): SGHAT, FQDESV (reference sequence). The CDR3 loop is CASSLTGTTEAFF. CDR3 bases: TGTGCCAGCAGCTTGACAGGGACCACTGAAGCTTTCTTT. Full variable domain (remainder filled in from reference TRBV11-1 and TRBJ1-1): EAEVAQSPRYKITEKSQAVAFWCDPISGHATLYWYRQILGQGPELLVQFQDESVVDDSQLPKDRFSAERLKGVDSTLKIQPAELGDSAMYLCASSLTGTTEAFFGQGTRLTVV.

The rearrangement uses TRBV27 and TRBJ1-1; possible D gene TRBD1, 5 bases. This CDR3 spans 15 amino acids. V lost 5 bases and J lost 1, with 14 bases in between. CDR1 is MNHEY, CDR2 SMNVEV, per germline (reference sequence). The DNA of the CDR3 is TGTGCCAGCAGTCCGTCGGGTAGGGGGAACACTGAAGCTTTCTTT. Translation: CASSPSGRGNTEAFF.

The gene calls are TRBV28 and TRBJ2-3, with D tentatively TRBD2 (7 bases). The CDR3 has 15 residues. Germline V gene sequence: CDR1 MDHEN, CDR2 SYDVKM. The germline V and J ends were trimmed by 6 bases and 2 bases, with 15 bases remaining between them. The CDR3 spells CASSPRAGATDTQYF. The CDR3 coding sequence is TGTGCCAGCAGCCCGCGGGCGGGGGCCACAGATACGCAGTATTTT.

This sequence joins TRBV19 and TRBJ1-6; 7 bases match TRBD1. Germline trimming cut 6 bases from V and 13 bases from J; bases unmatched to any gene: 9. The CDR3 contains 13 residues. The germline V gene has CDR1 LNHDA and CDR2 SQIVND (reference sequence). CDR3 region: CASRGQDLGPLHF. CDR3 nucleotide sequence: TGTGCCAGTAGAGGACAGGACCTAGGGCCCCTCCACTTT.